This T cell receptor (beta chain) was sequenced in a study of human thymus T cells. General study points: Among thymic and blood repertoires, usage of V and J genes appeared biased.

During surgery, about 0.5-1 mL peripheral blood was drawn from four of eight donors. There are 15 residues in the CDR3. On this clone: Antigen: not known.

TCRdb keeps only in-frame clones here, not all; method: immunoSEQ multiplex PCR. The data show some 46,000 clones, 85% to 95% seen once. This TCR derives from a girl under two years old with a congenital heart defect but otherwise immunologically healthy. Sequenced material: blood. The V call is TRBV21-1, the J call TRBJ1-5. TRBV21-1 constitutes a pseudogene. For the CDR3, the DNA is TGTGCCACGAGGTTGGGGGAAGGGGGCAATCAGCCCCAGCATTTT. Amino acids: CATRLGEGGNQPQHF.